These 8 T cell receptor beta chains came from one sample sequenced in a study of molecular identifiers for immune sequencing clone quantification. TCRdb re-called the PCR reads through MiXCR, storing one row per CDR3 protein. The data show approximately 590,000 distinct CDR3 sequences, with approximately 24% seen just once and about 0.84% held by the top ten. The specimen sequenced was naive CD8+ T cells from blood, with Jurkat cell RNA spiked in. Subset given: FACS-sorted CD8+CD4-CCR7+CD45RA+ naive T cells. These receptors all come from a human donor in good health. Some libraries in this study had Jurkat cell RNA spiked in.

J is TRBJ2-1 and V is TRBV4-3; TRBD2 might be the D (6 bases). The CDR3 sequence is 13 residues long. V lost 0 bases to trimming and J lost 9 bases, with 9 bases between them. Germline CDR1 reads LGHNA; CDR2 reads YSLEER. CDR3 residues: CASSQDGGSEQFF. CDR3 bases: TGCGCCAGCAGCCAAGATGGAGGGAGTGAGCAGTTCTTC.

The sample holds a few counts of this clonotype. The chain couples TRBV7-9 to TRBJ2-7, with 7 bases matching TRBD1. The CDR3 runs 15 residues. Germline CDR1 SEHNR, CDR2 FQNEAQ (reference sequence). With V trimmed by 5 bases and J by 0 bases, 7 bases remained unmatched. The CDR3 nucleotides are TGTGCCAGCAGCCCAACAGGGGCGGGCTCCTACGAGCAGTACTTC. It translates to CASSPTGAGSYEQYF.

In this sample, this clonotype turned up a few times. This chain links TRBV28 with TRBJ2-1, with 12 bases that match TRBD2. Germline V CDR1 and CDR2: MDHEN, SYDVKM. CDR3 length: 18 amino acids. The junction had 14 bases not matched to a gene; V was cut back by 3 bases and J by 8 bases. CDR3 DNA sequence: TGTGCCAGCAGTTTTCGGGACCTACTAGCGGGAGGACGACATGAGCAGTTCTTC. Residues: CASSFRDLLAGGRHEQFF. Drawing the rest from reference TRBV28 and TRBJ2-1, the complete variable domain is DVKVTQSSRYLVKRTGEKVFLECVQDMDHENMFWYRQDPGLGLRLIYFSYDVKMKEKGDIPEGYSVSREKKERFSLILESASTNQTSMYLCASSFRDLLAGGRHEQFFGPGTRLTVL.

About this clonotype: One end of the junction fails to match germline, which may point to a read error. This chain uses TRBV9 with TRBJ2-5; D unresolved. Germline assignment: CDR1 SGDLS and CDR2 YYNGEE. The CDR3 extends over 16 amino acids. CDR3 sequence (DNA): TGTGCCAGCAGCGTAGCTGGCTCTGTGGAAGGAGAGACCCGGTACTTC. Translated, it gives CASSVAGSVEGETRYF.

This clonotype appeared a few times. The chain couples TRBV19 to TRBJ1-2; D remains ambiguous. Germline CDR1 is LNHDA and CDR2 is SQIVND (reference sequence). V gave up 8 bases and J gave up 8 bases, with 18 bases separating them. The CDR3 runs 13 residues. Here the CDR3 reads CASCFSTAWGYTF. CDR3 nucleotide sequence: TGTGCCAGTTGCTTCTCGACGGCTTGGGGCTACACCTTC. Full variable domain (outside the CDR3, taken from reference TRBV19 and TRBJ1-2): DGGITQSPKYLFRKEGQNVTLSCEQNLNHDAMYWYRQDPGQGLRLIYYSQIVNDFQKGDIAEGYSVSREKKESFPLTVTSAQKNPTAFYLCASCFSTAWGYTFGSGTRLTVV.

This clonotype was picked up many times. This rearrangement joins TRBV13 to TRBJ2-6; D is perhaps TRBD1 (6 bases). CDR3 length: 19 residues. V lost 5 bases to trimming and J lost 1 base, with 21 bases between them. The germline CDR1 and CDR2 sequences are PRHDT and FYEKMQ (reference sequence). CDR3 region: CASSKNGWFRGSGANVLTF. CDR3 sequence (DNA): TGTGCCAGCAGCAAAAACGGATGGTTTAGGGGGTCTGGGGCCAACGTCCTGACTTTC.

About this clonotype itself: Relative to the germline gene, one junction end is altered; a read error may explain this. J is TRBJ2-1 and V is TRBV20-1, with D perhaps TRBD2 (6 bases). Germline V gene lookup returns CDR1 DFQATT and CDR2 SNEGSKA (reference sequence). The CDR3 sequence is 18 residues long. The CDR3 reads CSASAWSAKAGLYNEKFF. The CDR3 DNA is TGCAGTGCTTCTGCTTGGTCTGCAAAGGCGGGATTGTACAATGAGAAGTTCTTC.

In this sample, this clonotype turned up many times. V gene TRBV6-5 combines with J gene TRBJ1-4; D possibly corresponds to TRBD1 (5 bases). This CDR3 is built from 13 residues. V lost 5 bases, J lost 4 bases, and 8 bases lay in between. In germline, CDR1 is MNHEY, CDR2 SVGAGI. The CDR3 nucleotides are TGTGCCAGCAGTGTCAGGGATAATGAAAAACTGTTTTTT. This translates into CASSVRDNEKLFF.